Below, 16 T cell receptor beta chains from the same sample are listed, as sequenced in a study of CD8+CD57+ T cells in acquired aplastic anemia (dated by TCRdb to the late 2010s). Patients chosen for sequencing had shown expansion of CD8+CD57+ cells by flow cytometry. TCRdb lists the instrument as Illumina HiSeq 2000. Profiling of TCR beta VDJ combinations and CDR3 sequences used genomic DNA as the template. Using fastp trimming at Q25 and MiXCR clonotype assembly, TCRdb reanalyzed the public sequencing data and kept in-frame beta chains. Rows with a matching CDR3 protein are joined into one entry that keeps the most common DNA and genes. The sample table holds roughly 160,000 distinct CDR3 sequences, of which about 64% were seen once. The top ten clones comprise around 45% of the sample. The material sequenced was sorted CD4+, CD8+, or CD8+CD57+ T cells (not recorded which) from PBMCs. The source is a human donor with aplastic anemia.

This rearrangement joins TRBV29-1 to TRBJ2-5; D could derive from TRBD1 or TRBD2 (5 bases each). CDR3 length: 15 amino acids. Germline V gives CDR1 SQVTM, CDR2 ANQGSEA. V was pared by 7 bases and J by 5 bases, with 23 bases between. CDR3 region: CSARGDSRSSETQYF. Here the CDR3 DNA reads TGCAGCGCCCGAGGGGATTCGAGGAGCAGCGAGACCCAGTACTTC.

This clonotype was found a few times. V is TRBV10-3 and J is TRBJ1-1, with 9 bases lining up with TRBD1. Germline values: CDR1 ENHRY, CDR2 SYGVKD. The CDR3 is made up of 13 amino acids. V lost 10 bases and J lost 3; bases outside the gene matches: 6. CDR3 DNA: TGTGCCACCACAGGGGGCGCGGACACTGAAGCTTTCTTT. Protein product: CATTGGADTEAFF.

V gene TRBV10-2 combines with J gene TRBJ2-1, with 10 bases fitting TRBD2. Germline V gives CDR1 WSHSY, CDR2 SAAADI. CDR3 length equals 15 residues. Losses at the gene ends were 6 bases for V and 9 bases for J; bases not matched to a gene: 11. The CDR3 nucleotides read TGCGCCAGCAGCGAAGAACTAGCGGGATTGGGTGAGCAGTTCTTC. Protein: CASSEELAGLGEQFF.

As to this clonotype: This may arise from a read error, as a much more abundant clone is one base away. The chain uses TRBV11-3 and TRBJ2-4; a possible D gene is TRBD2 (6 bases). V lost 6 bases and J 0 bases, leaving 12 bases between the germline ends. The CDR3 runs to 15 residues. The V gene's germline CDR1 is SGHNT and CDR2 YENEEA. CDR3 loop: CASRRDGLAKNIQYF. The CDR3 DNA reads TGTGCCAGCAGGCGGGACGGTTTAGCCAAAAACATTCAGTACTTC.

The chain employs TRBV24-1 and TRBJ2-5; D is possibly TRBD1 or TRBD2 (5 bases each). The CDR3 is 14 residues long. Germline V CDR1 and CDR2: KGHDR, SFDVKD. V lost 7 bases and J lost 2, with 13 bases in between. The CDR3 nucleotides are TGTGCCACCAGCACCCCGGGACGGCAAGAGACCCAGTACTTC. This encodes CATSTPGRQETQYF.

The chain recombines TRBV5-6 with TRBJ1-6; D perhaps matches TRBD1 (5 bases). Between the trimmed V and J ends, which lost 4 bases and 7 bases, there was a span of 15 bases. The germline gives CDR1 SGHDT, CDR2 YYEEEE. CDR3 size: 15 residues. This CDR3 is CASSLPGQVNSPLHF. CDR3 DNA: TGTGCCAGCAGCCTACCGGGGCAGGTCAATTCACCCCTCCACTTT.

About this clonotype itself: The junction differs from germline at one of its ends, possibly a read error. J is TRBJ2-1 and V is TRBV20-1, with TRBD2 matching 13 bases. CDR3 length: 12 residues. Germline CDR1 and CDR2: DFQATT and SNEGSKA (reference sequence). The DNA of the CDR3 is TGCAGTGCTAGAGGCGCCGGGACTAGCGGGGTCTTC. Protein product: CSARGAGTSGVF.

This chain joins TRBV10-2 and TRBJ1-1; D ambiguous. The V gene lost 2 bases and the J gene lost 2 bases, with 0 bases spanning the gap. This CDR3 is 11 amino acids long. CDR1 and CDR2 from the germline V gene are WSHSY and SAAADI. The CDR3 DNA reads as TGCGCCAGCAGTGAGAACACTGAAGCTTTCTTT. Protein sequence: CASSENTEAFF.

The chain combines TRBV7-8 with TRBJ2-3, with 11 bases identical to TRBD2. V lost 5 bases and J lost 5; bases outside the gene matches: 12. This CDR3 is built from 17 residues. Germline loops: CDR1 SGHVS, CDR2 FQNEAQ. CDR3 nucleotides: TGTGCCAGCAGCCAAGATGTAGCGGGGGGGCAGAGAGATACGCAGTATTTT. This encodes CASSQDVAGGQRDTQYF.

The chain is built from TRBV2 and TRBJ1-5; tentatively, D is TRBD1 (5 bases). This CDR3 is built from 14 residues. Trimming removed 8 bases from V and 6 bases from J, with 17 bases in between. Germline CDR1 and CDR2: SNHLY and FYNNEI. The CDR3 DNA is TGTGCCAGCGGAATAAACGGGGCGATTCAGCCCCAGCATTTT. This gives the protein CASGINGAIQPQHF.

The chain recombines TRBV2 with TRBJ2-7, with D possibly called TRBD1 or TRBD2 (5 bases each). CDR1 is SNHLY and CDR2 is FYNNEI in the germline V gene. This CDR3 contains 12 residues. V lost 7 bases to trimming and J lost 3 bases, with 10 bases between them. For the CDR3, the DNA is TGTGCCAGCATCGGGGCCGGCTACGAGCAGTACTTC. It codes for CASIGAGYEQYF. Complete variable domain (other parts from reference TRBV2 and TRBJ2-7): EPEVTQTPSHQVTQMGQEVILRCVPISNHLYFYWYRQILGQKVEFLVSFYNNEISEKSEIFDDQFSVERPDGSNFTLKIRSTKLEDSAMYFCASIGAGYEQYFGPGTRLTVT.

The chain couples TRBV20-1 to TRBJ1-6; D is undetermined. V was clipped by 3 bases and J by 8 bases, with 11 bases between them. CDR3 length equals 13 residues. Germline V CDR1 and CDR2: DFQATT, SNEGSKA (reference sequence). CDR3 loop: CSASEDVYSPLHF. The CDR3 DNA is TGCAGTGCTAGTGAGGACGTGTATTCACCCCTCCACTTT.

V and J are TRBV24-1 and TRBJ2-3; 8 bases match TRBD1. Germline lookup yields CDR1 KGHDR and CDR2 SFDVKD. Germline trimming cut 9 bases from V and 3 bases from J; bases unmatched to any gene: 10. This CDR3 contains 15 residues. CDR3 DNA: TGTGCCACCGCCCACCCAGGGGGCAAAACAGATACGCAGTATTTT. It translates to CATAHPGGKTDTQYF.

The rearrangement uses TRBV5-1 and TRBJ1-1; D ambiguous. V gave up 0 bases and J gave up 3 bases, with 3 bases separating them. Germline V gives CDR1 SGHRS, CDR2 YFSETQ. This CDR3 has 12 residues. CDR3: CASSLVDTEAFF. The CDR3 nucleotides are TGCGCCAGCAGCTTGGTGGACACTGAAGCTTTCTTT.

The J gene is TRBJ1-4, the V gene TRBV5-1, with 10 bases identical to TRBD1. In germline, CDR1 is SGHRS, CDR2 YFSETQ. The CDR3 is 17 amino acids. The V and J ends lost 4 bases and 0 bases, in that order; junction bases with no gene match: 6. CDR3 nucleotide sequence: TGCGCCAGCAGCCCCGGGACAGGGGTCGCAACTAATGAAAAACTGTTTTTT. Translated, it gives CASSPGTGVATNEKLFF.

This clonotype came up once. The CDR3 loop reads CASSLPGLPTNEKLFF. In DNA form, the CDR3 reads TGTGCCAGCAGTCTGCCCGGACTGCCAACTAATGAAAAACTGTTTTTT. V gene TRBV7-9 combines with J gene TRBJ1-4; no firm D call. Trimming removed 6 bases at V and 0 bases at J, with 14 bases between. Germline lookup yields CDR1 SEHNR and CDR2 FQNEAQ (reference sequence). The CDR3 totals 16 residues.